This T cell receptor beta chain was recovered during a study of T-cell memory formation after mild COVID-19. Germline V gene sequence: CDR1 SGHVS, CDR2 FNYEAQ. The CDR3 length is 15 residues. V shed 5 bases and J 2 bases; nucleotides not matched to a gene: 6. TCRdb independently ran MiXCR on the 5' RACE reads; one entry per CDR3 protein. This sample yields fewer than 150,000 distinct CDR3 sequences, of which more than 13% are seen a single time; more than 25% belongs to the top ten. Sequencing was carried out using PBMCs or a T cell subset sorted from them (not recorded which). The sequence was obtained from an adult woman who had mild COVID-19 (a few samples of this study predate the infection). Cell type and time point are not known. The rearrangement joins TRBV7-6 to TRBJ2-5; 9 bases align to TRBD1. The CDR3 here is CASSEQGAQQETQYF. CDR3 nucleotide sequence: TGTGCCAGCAGCGAACAGGGGGCCCAGCAAGAGACCCAGTACTTC.